Below are 18 T cell receptor beta chains sequenced from a single sample in a study of breast tumors, draining lymph nodes, adjacent tissues (dated by TCRdb to 2015 to 2016). The library was prepared using multiplex PCR. Data came from an Illumina HiSeq 2000. The public reads were reanalyzed by TCRdb: fastp trimming at Q25, MiXCR alignment, in-frame beta chains only. Each record represents a unique CDR3 protein, reported with the most common genes and DNA among its rows. The sample table contains approximately 170,000 distinct CDR3 sequences; only one count was recorded for roughly a third of them. The ten largest clones take up about 4% of the sample. The axillary draining lymph nodes of breast cancer patients were the source of the lymph node samples. The sequenced material came from axillary lymph node tissue. The origin of the receptors is a female donor with breast cancer. Some clones in this sample may be carry-over from other donors' samples.

This clonotype appeared many times. This chain uses TRBV30 with TRBJ2-5, with D possibly TRBD2 on 5 matching bases. V dropped 3 bases and J dropped 1 base, with 15 bases sitting between them. CDR1 GTSNPN and CDR2 SVGIG come from the germline V gene (reference sequence). The CDR3 contains 15 residues. CDR3 sequence (DNA): TGTGCCTGGAGCGCGGGCCTCTCTTTCCAAGAGACCCAGTACTTC. Translating gives CAWSAGLSFQETQYF.

At least ten counts were recorded for this clonotype. The chain employs TRBV20-1 and TRBJ2-1; TRBD2 aligns across 8 bases. V gave up 6 bases and J gave up 5 bases; unmatched junction bases: 9. This CDR3 region has 14 residues. Germline V CDR1 and CDR2: DFQATT, SNEGSKA (reference sequence). CDR3 residues: CSAQRETVDNEQFF. In nucleotides, the CDR3 is TGCAGTGCGCAGCGGGAGACGGTGGACAATGAGCAGTTCTTC.

The sample holds many counts of this clonotype. The chain has TRBV27 and TRBJ1-6; unclear D gene. From germline, CDR1 is MNHEY and CDR2 SMNVEV (reference sequence). The ends were cut back, 2 bases at V and 7 bases at J, with 12 bases in the middle. This CDR3 region has 15 residues. DNA for the CDR3: TGTGCCAGCAGTTTAAAGTGGGCAGAGAATTCACCCCTCCACTTT. Amino acid sequence: CASSLKWAENSPLHF.

Ten or more counts support this clonotype. V and J are TRBV20-1 and TRBJ2-1; 13 nucleotides match TRBD2. Per germline, CDR1 DFQATT and CDR2 SNEGSKA (reference sequence). The V segment lost 5 bases and the J segment 8 bases; nucleotides outside the gene matches: 6. The CDR3 extends over 14 amino acids. The chain's CDR3 is CSALTSGGRDEQFF. Written as DNA, the CDR3 is TGCAGTGCTCTGACTAGCGGGGGGCGAGATGAGCAGTTCTTC.

The chain uses TRBV19 and TRBJ1-1, with D tentatively TRBD1 (5 bases). The germline V and J ends were trimmed by 6 bases and 2 bases, with 16 bases remaining between them. CDR1 is LNHDA, CDR2 SQIVND, per germline (reference sequence). The CDR3 runs to 15 residues. CDR3: CASRDSGPINTEAFF. The DNA for the CDR3 is TGTGCCAGTAGAGACTCGGGGCCAATTAACACTGAAGCTTTCTTT.

This clonotype was counted many times. The rearrangement links TRBV18 to TRBJ1-6; 8 nucleotides line up with TRBD1. The V gene's germline CDR1 is KGHSH and CDR2 LQKENI. CDR3 length: 15 amino acids. V shed 4 bases and J 8 bases; nucleotides not matched to a gene: 7. CDR3 coding DNA: TGTGCCAGCTCACTTGATTCAGGGGGCCATTCACCCCTCCACTTT. It yields the protein CASSLDSGGHSPLHF.

This clonotype showed up just a few times. Compared with germline, one end of the junction differs, possibly owing to a read error. J is TRBJ2-7 and V is TRBV9; 8 bases map to TRBD2. CDR1 and CDR2 from the germline V gene are SGDLS and YYNGEE. This CDR3 contains 17 residues. DNA of the CDR3: TGTGCCAGCAGCGTGGGTCGGAGTAGCGGGAACTCCTCCGAGCAGTACTTC. Amino acids: CASSVGRSSGNSSEQYF.

V gene TRBV7-9 combines with J gene TRBJ1-2; 10 bases are a match to TRBD1. V gave up 4 bases and J gave up 0 bases; unmatched junction bases: 8. This CDR3 has 17 residues. Per the germline V gene, CDR1 is SEHNR and CDR2 is FQNEAQ (reference sequence). The CDR3 protein is CASSSSGTGVSNYGYTF. DNA of the CDR3: TGTGCCAGCAGCTCTTCCGGGACAGGGGTGTCTAACTATGGCTACACCTTC.

The table lists this clonotype with many counts. For the CDR3, the DNA is TGTGCCAGCAGCCCTAGCGGGGGGGCGGAAAATGAGCAGTTCTTC. Its protein is CASSPSGGAENEQFF. This sequence joins TRBV9 and TRBJ2-1, with 12 nucleotides matching TRBD2. From germline, CDR1 is SGDLS and CDR2 YYNGEE. With 4 bases clipped from V and 7 bases from J, the junction kept 6 bases outside the gene matches. The CDR3 has 15 amino acids. The full variable domain, with the rest looked up from reference TRBV9 and TRBJ2-1, is DSGVTQTPKHLITATGQRVTLRCSPRSGDLSVYWYQQSLDQGLQFLIQYYNGEERAKGNILERFSAQQFPDLHSELNLSSLELGDSALYFCASSPSGGAENEQFFGPGTRLTVL.

This sequence joins TRBV19 and TRBJ2-6; 8 positions match TRBD1. The V segment lost 0 bases and the J segment 0 bases; nucleotides outside the gene matches: 4. Germline V lookup: CDR1 LNHDA, CDR2 SQIVND (reference sequence). The CDR3 length is 18 residues. The CDR3: CASSIEGQVSSGANVLTF. CDR3 coding DNA: TGTGCCAGTAGTATAGAGGGACAGGTTAGCTCTGGGGCCAACGTCCTGACTTTC.

V gene TRBV6-5 combines with J gene TRBJ2-7, with D hard to call. Germline CDR1 MNHEY, CDR2 SVGAGI. The CDR3 is 14 residues long. The V gene lost 6 bases and the J gene lost 6 bases, with 18 bases spanning the gap. CDR3 coding DNA: TGTGCCAGCAGACCCCTCCGGGCCAGCAGCGAGCAGTACTTC. Protein: CASRPLRASSEQYF.

Note on this clonotype: A single base separates this from a much larger clone, so it may be a read error. The DNA for the CDR3 is TGCAGTGCTAGCATGAGTGGCTCCTACGCGCAGTACTTC. The encoded protein is CSASMSGSYAQYF. The V gene is TRBV20-1, the J gene TRBJ2-7; D is unclear. Germline V CDR1 and CDR2: DFQATT, SNEGSKA (reference sequence). The CDR3 consists of 13 residues.

Only a few counts were recorded for this clonotype. The chain joins TRBV6-2 or TRBV6-3 to TRBJ2-2; 11 bases agree with TRBD2. With 6 bases clipped from V and 5 bases from J, the junction kept 8 bases outside the gene matches. The CDR3 contains 16 residues. Per germline, CDR1 MNHEY and CDR2 SVGEGT. CDR3 sequence (DNA): TGTGCCAGCAGCCGCCCTAGCGGGGGGACGACCGGGGAGCTGTTTTTT. This gives the protein CASSRPSGGTTGELFF.

On this clonotype itself: A much larger clone lies a single base off, so this may be a read error. As the CDR3 is not closed by the conserved phenylalanine or tryptophan, this likely results from a read error. V and J are TRBV7-9 and TRBJ2-1; 7 bases are a match to TRBD1. V was clipped by 5 bases and J by 10 bases; unmatched bases: 11. The length of the CDR3 is 14 residues. The germline CDR1 and CDR2 sequences are SEHNR and FQNEAQ (reference sequence). CDR3 residues: CASSPGTAAGEQFL. The CDR3 DNA is TGTGCCAGCAGCCCGGGGACAGCAGCCGGCGAGCAGTTCCTC.

This clonotype was counted only a few times. V gene TRBV5-4 combines with J gene TRBJ2-7; 9 bases fit TRBD2. The V and J ends lost 3 bases and 5 bases, in that order; junction bases with no gene match: 6. From germline, CDR1 is SGHNT and CDR2 YYREEE (reference sequence). This CDR3 comprises 14 residues. CDR3 nucleotide sequence: TGTGCCAGCAGCTCTAGCGGGACTATTCACGAGCAGTACTTC. Its translation is CASSSSGTIHEQYF.

The V call is TRBV10-3, the J call TRBJ1-1, with D maybe TRBD1 (6 bases). This CDR3 comprises 14 residues. Trimming removed 3 bases at V and 5 bases at J, with 13 bases between. Germline lookup yields CDR1 ENHRY and CDR2 SYGVKD. CDR3 coding DNA: TGTGCCATCAGTGAAGATACAGGGATTACTGAAGCTTTCTTT. Translated: CAISEDTGITEAFF.

This clonotype has at least ten counts. V gene TRBV7-2 combines with J gene TRBJ2-1, with 8 bases that match TRBD2. The J segment lost 12 bases and the V segment lost 6 bases, leaving 4 bases of the junction unmatched. The CDR3 sequence is 11 residues long. Germline-derived CDR1 and CDR2 are SGHTA and FQGNSA. The CDR3 spells CASSRGLAQFF. The DNA for the CDR3 is TGTGCCAGCAGTCGAGGACTAGCGCAGTTCTTC.

This clonotype was seen repeatedly, ten times or more. The chain joins TRBV20-1 to TRBJ2-1; D is unresolved. The CDR3 is made up of 15 amino acids. Germline CDR1 and CDR2: DFQATT and SNEGSKA (reference sequence). Trimming cost V 1 base and J 0 bases, with 10 bases left between them. CDR3 protein: CSARVTGYSYNEQFF. CDR3 in DNA: TGCAGTGCTAGAGTTACGGGCTACTCCTACAATGAGCAGTTCTTC.